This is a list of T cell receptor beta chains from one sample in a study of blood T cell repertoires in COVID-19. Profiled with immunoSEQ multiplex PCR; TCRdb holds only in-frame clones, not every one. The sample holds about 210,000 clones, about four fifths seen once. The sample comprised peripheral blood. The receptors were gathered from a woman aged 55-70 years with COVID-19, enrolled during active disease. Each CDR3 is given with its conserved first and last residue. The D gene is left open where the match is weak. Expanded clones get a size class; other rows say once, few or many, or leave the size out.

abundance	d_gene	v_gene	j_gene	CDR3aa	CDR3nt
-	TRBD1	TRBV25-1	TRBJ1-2	CASSDPRRDRGRGGYTF	TGTGCCAGCAGTGACCCGCGCCGGGACAGGGGGCGGGGTGGCTACACCTTC
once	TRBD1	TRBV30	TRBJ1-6	CAWSVGQGDSPLHF	TGTGCCTGGAGTGTTGGGCAGGGGGATTCACCCCTCCACTTT
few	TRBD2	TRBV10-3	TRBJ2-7	CAISGGTSDGEQYF	TGTGCCATCAGTGGCGGGACTAGCGACGGCGAGCAGTACTTC
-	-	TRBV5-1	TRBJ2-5	CASSLGGGWEETQYF	TGCGCCAGCAGCTTGGGCGGGGGCTGGGAGGAGACCCAGTACTTC
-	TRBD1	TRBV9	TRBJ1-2	CASTINRGDYGYTF	TGTGCCAGCACCATAAACAGGGGTGACTATGGCTACACCTTC
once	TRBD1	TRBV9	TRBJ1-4	CASSTPGTVNEKLFF	TGTGCCAGCAGCACACCCGGGACAGTCAATGAAAAACTGTTTTTT
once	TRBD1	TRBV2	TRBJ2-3	CASSPDRGADTQYF	TGTGCCAGCAGTCCGGACAGGGGGGCAGATACGCAGTATTTT
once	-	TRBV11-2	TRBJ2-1	CASSPLGGGYNEQFF	TGTGCCAGCAGCCCGCTAGGCGGCGGCTACAATGAGCAGTTCTTC
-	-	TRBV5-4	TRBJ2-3	CASRTQVTGTDTQYF	TGTGCCAGCAGAACCCAGGTAACTGGAACAGATACGCAGTATTTT
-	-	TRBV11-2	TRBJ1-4	CASSLGGLTNEKLFF	TGTGCCAGCAGCTTAGGGGGCTTGACTAATGAAAAACTGTTTTTT
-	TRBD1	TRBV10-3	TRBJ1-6	CAIRGTGGSSPLHF	TGTGCCATCAGGGGGACAGGGGGCAGTTCACCCCTCCACTTT
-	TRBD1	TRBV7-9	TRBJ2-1	CASSPISQGAYNEQFF	TGTGCCAGCAGCCCAATCTCACAGGGGGCCTACAATGAGCAGTTCTTC
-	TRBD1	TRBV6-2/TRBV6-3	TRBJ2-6	CASSYRGLFGANVLTF	TGTGCCAGCAGTTACAGGGGGCTGTTTGGGGCCAACGTCCTGACTTTC
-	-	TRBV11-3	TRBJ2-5	CASSYRGGETQYF	TGTGCCAGCAGCTACAGAGGAGGGGAGACCCAGTACTTC
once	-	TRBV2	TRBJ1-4	CASGRWKPNEKLFF	TGTGCCAGCGGCAGGTGGAAACCTAATGAAAAACTGTTTTTT
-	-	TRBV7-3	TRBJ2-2	CASSPSAGSGELFF	TGTGCCAGCAGCCCCTCGGCGGGGTCCGGGGAGCTGTTTTTT
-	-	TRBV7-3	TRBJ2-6	CASSLNRVARSGANVLTF	TGTGCCAGCAGCTTAAACAGGGTGGCAAGGTCTGGGGCCAACGTCCTGACTTTC
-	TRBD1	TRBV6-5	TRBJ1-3	CASRGDRAPGNTIYF	TGTGCCAGCAGGGGGGACAGGGCTCCAGGAAACACCATATATTTT
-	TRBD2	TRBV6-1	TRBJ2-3	CASSEGIAGGITDTQYF	TGTGCCAGCAGTGAAGGGATAGCGGGGGGTATCACAGATACGCAGTATTTT
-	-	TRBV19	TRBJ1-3	CASGNRESSGNTIYF	TGTGCCAGTGGGAACCGGGAGAGCTCTGGAAACACCATATATTTT
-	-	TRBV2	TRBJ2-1	CASSRDLNEQFF	TGTGCCAGCAGCCGGGACTTAAATGAGCAGTTCTTC
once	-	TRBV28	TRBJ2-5	CATQGGWGQETQYF	TGTGCCACTCAAGGGGGATGGGGTCAAGAGACCCAGTACTTC
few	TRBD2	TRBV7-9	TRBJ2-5	CASSPPGGRERETQYF	TGTGCCAGCAGCCCTCCGGGGGGGCGGGAGCGAGAGACCCAGTACTTC
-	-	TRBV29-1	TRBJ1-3	CSAGGGTGNTIYF	TGCAGCGCCGGGGGTGGAACTGGAAACACCATATATTTT
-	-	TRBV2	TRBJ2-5	CASRGQTPGTQYF	TGTGCCAGCAGGGGCCAAACGCCCGGGACCCAGTACTTC
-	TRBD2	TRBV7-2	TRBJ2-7	CASSFLGLAGGYEQYF	TGTGCCAGCAGTTTTCTCGGACTAGCGGGGGGCTACGAGCAGTACTTC
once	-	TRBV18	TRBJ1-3	CASSPPGQGGRNTIYF	TGTGCCAGCTCACCACCGGGACAAGGTGGGCGAAACACCATATATTTT
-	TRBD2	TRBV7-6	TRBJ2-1	CASSTRGLAGLSSYNEQFF	TGTGCCAGCAGCACCCGAGGGCTAGCGGGGTTGAGCTCCTACAATGAGCAGTTCTTC
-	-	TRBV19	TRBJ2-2	CASSGGPGTGELFF	TGTGCCAGTAGCGGGGGGCCGGGCACCGGGGAGCTGTTTTTT
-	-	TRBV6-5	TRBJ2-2	CASSPLRLTGELFF	TGTGCCAGCAGTCCTCTACGACTCACCGGGGAGCTGTTTTTT
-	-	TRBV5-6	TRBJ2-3	CASSWTGETSTDTQYF	TGTGCCAGCAGCTGGACCGGGGAGACTAGCACAGATACGCAGTATTTT
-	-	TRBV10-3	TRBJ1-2	CAISGGFNYGYTF	TGTGCCATCAGCGGAGGGTTCAACTATGGCTACACCTTC
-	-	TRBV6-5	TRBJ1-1	CASSPPGGVLEAFF	TGTGCCAGCAGTCCCCCGGGGGGGGTACTTGAAGCTTTCTTT
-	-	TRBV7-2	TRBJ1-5	CASSLAGGAWGWNQPQHF	TGTGCCAGCAGCTTAGCGGGGGGGGCCTGGGGCTGGAATCAGCCCCAGCATTTT
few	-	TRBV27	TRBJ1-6	CASSSQGPSPLHF	TGTGCCAGCAGCTCACAGGGACCTTCACCCCTCCACTTT
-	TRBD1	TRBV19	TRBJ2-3	CASSKDRKSTDTQYF	TGTGCCAGTAGTAAGGACAGGAAAAGCACAGATACGCAGTATTTT
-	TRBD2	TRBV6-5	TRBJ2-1	CASSLQRDLYNEQFF	TGTGCCAGCAGTCTTCAGCGGGACCTCTACAATGAGCAGTTCTTC
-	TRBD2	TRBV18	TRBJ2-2	CASSPGLAGVAGELFF	TGTGCCAGCTCACCGGGACTAGCGGGAGTAGCCGGGGAGCTGTTTTTT
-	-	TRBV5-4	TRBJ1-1	CASSRPLNTEAFF	TGTGCCAGCAGCCGGCCACTAAACACTGAAGCTTTCTTT
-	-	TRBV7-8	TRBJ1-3	CASSLRTGSGNTIYF	TGTGCCAGCAGCTTAAGAACAGGCTCTGGAAACACCATATATTTT
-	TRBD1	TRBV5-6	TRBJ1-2	CASSPGQGVNGYTF	TGTGCCAGCAGCCCGGGACAGGGGGTAAATGGCTACACCTTC
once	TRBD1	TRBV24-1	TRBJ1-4	CATSDSTGSEKLFF	TGTGCCACCAGTGACTCGACAGGGAGTGAAAAACTGTTTTTT
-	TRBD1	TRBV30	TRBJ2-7	CAWSVLRQGAGEQYF	TGTGCCTGGAGTGTACTTAGGCAGGGGGCGGGCGAGCAGTACTTC
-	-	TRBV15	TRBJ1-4	CATSPGGGGGEKLFF	TGTGCCACCAGCCCGGGGGGGGGCGGGGGTGAAAAACTGTTTTTT
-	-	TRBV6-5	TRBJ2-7	CASSYSVRSNEQYF	TGTGCCAGCAGTTACTCGGTCAGGTCAAACGAGCAGTACTTC
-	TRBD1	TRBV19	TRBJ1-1	CASTRDRTLNTEAFF	TGTGCCAGCACCCGGGACAGGACGTTGAACACTGAAGCTTTCTTT
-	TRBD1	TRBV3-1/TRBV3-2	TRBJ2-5	CASSPDRVRETQYF	TGTGCCAGCAGCCCGGACAGGGTAAGAGAGACCCAGTACTTC
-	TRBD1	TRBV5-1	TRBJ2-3	CASSLGSDREADTQYF	TGCGCCAGCAGCTTGGGATCGGACAGGGAGGCAGATACGCAGTATTTT
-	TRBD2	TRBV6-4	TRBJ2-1	CASSLSGRANEQFF	TGTGCCAGCAGTTTGAGCGGGAGGGCCAATGAGCAGTTCTTC